This passage covers 32 T cell receptor beta chains from one sample sequenced in a study of T-cell reconstitution after alpha-beta-depleted transplantation in children (TCRdb year 2016). The meaning of the sample's treatment or condition label: allogeneic hematopoietic cell transplantation with graft depleted of TCRalphabeta T cells and CD19 B cells. The library was obtained by PCR. TCRdb lists the instrument as Illumina HiSeq 2500. TCR library preparation used molecular barcoding, with unique molecular identifiers applied to normalize quantification of the TCRbeta repertoire. In TCRdb, the public reads were trimmed at Q25 with fastp and aligned with MiXCR, with productive beta chains retained. One record per CDR3 amino acid sequence lists the most common genes and DNA. This sample has approximately 170,000 distinct CDR3 sequences in its table, and approximately 12% of those were observed once. The leading ten clones occupy under 15% of the sample.

The sample in question was PBMCs, obtained before TCRalphabeta/CD19-depleted stem cell transplant. The origin of the receptors is a boy aged 2 to 10 with acute myeloid leukemia, due to receive a stem cell transplant.

This clonotype was recorded at least ten times. V gene TRBV4-1 combines with J gene TRBJ2-1; TRBD2 matches 8 bases. Germline V gene data show CDR1 as MGHRA and CDR2 as YSYEKL. The V segment lost 0 bases and the J segment 4 bases; nucleotides outside the gene matches: 5. CDR3 length: 16 amino acids. In nucleotides, the CDR3 is TGCGCCAGCAGCCAAGAAGGTAGCGGGGTGTACAATGAGCAGTTCTTC. It specifies CASSQEGSGVYNEQFF.

Worth noting for this clonotype: A much larger clone sits a single nucleotide away, making a read error possible. The gene calls are TRBV29-1 and TRBJ2-1; D is unclear. Germline CDR1 reads SQVTM; CDR2 reads ANQGSEA. The length of the CDR3 is 12 residues. The CDR3 nucleotides read TGCAGCGTTGACAACTCCTACAATGCGCAGTTCTTC. Residues: CSVDNSYNAQFF.

This clonotype was observed at least ten times. The chain uses TRBV5-1 and TRBJ1-4, with D possibly matching TRBD1 (5 bases). Per germline, CDR1 SGHRS and CDR2 YFSETQ. The CDR3 consists of 15 residues. Trimming left V 0 bases short and J 5 bases short, with 11 bases between. In nucleotides, the CDR3 is TGCGCCAGCAGCTTGGCGGGGACGGGAAATGAAAAACTGTTTTTT. Protein sequence: CASSLAGTGNEKLFF.

This clonotype was seen repeatedly, ten times or more. The chain is built from TRBV4-1 and TRBJ2-7, with unresolved D. This CDR3 region has 16 residues. V was clipped by 5 bases and J by 5 bases, with 22 bases between them. In germline, CDR1 is MGHRA, CDR2 YSYEKL. The CDR3 sequence: CASSSRPPPSYDEQYF. The CDR3 DNA sequence: TGCGCCAGCAGCTCCCGACCCCCGCCATCCTACGACGAGCAGTACTTC.

This clonotype occurred a few times. The rearrangement joins TRBV6-2 or TRBV6-3 to TRBJ2-7; TRBD2 matches 14 bases. Germline V gene data show CDR1 as MNHEY and CDR2 as SVGEGT. Unmatched junction bases numbered 12, after V lost 8 bases and J lost 3 bases. This CDR3 is built from 17 residues. The CDR3 DNA sequence: TGTGCCAGCCGGACTAGCGGGGGGACGTCTCTGAGCTACGAGCAGTACGTC. The encoded protein is CASRTSGGTSLSYEQYV.

This clonotype was detected ten times or more. The rearrangement uses TRBV7-2 and TRBJ1-2; TRBD1 aligns across 10 bases. Germline values: CDR1 SGHTA, CDR2 FQGNSA. The CDR3 runs to 13 residues. V was pared by 4 bases and J by 8 bases, with 4 bases of the junction left unmatched. The CDR3 region has the DNA TGTGCCAGCAGCTCCGGGACAGGGGAGGGCTACACCTTC. Its protein product is CASSSGTGEGYTF.

This clonotype appeared many times. The chain is built from TRBV12-3 or TRBV12-4 and TRBJ1-5; D is undetermined. Trimming stripped 1 base from V and 4 bases from J, with 8 bases between. The CDR3 totals 14 residues. The CDR3 bases are TGTGCCAGCAGTTTAGGAGACGGGAATCAGCCCCAGCATTTT. Encoded protein: CASSLGDGNQPQHF.

This clonotype has ten or more counts. CDR3: CASSLLREVYNEQFF. Here the CDR3 DNA reads TGTGCCAGCAGCCTCTTGCGGGAGGTCTACAATGAGCAGTTCTTC. The rearrangement links TRBV3-1 to TRBJ2-1, with 8 bases identical to TRBD2. V shed 4 bases and J 3 bases; nucleotides not matched to a gene: 5. CDR1 is LGHDT and CDR2 is YNNKEL in the germline V gene (reference sequence). There are 15 residues in the CDR3.

This clonotype came up many times. This chain connects TRBV6-5 to TRBJ1-5; D gene unclear. The germline V gene encodes CDR1 MNHEY and CDR2 SVGAGI. This CDR3 is built from 15 residues. Trimming shortened V by 0 bases and J by 7 bases, and 13 bases separated the two germline ends. Here the CDR3 reads CASSYSNPFGQPQHF. Here the CDR3 DNA reads TGTGCCAGCAGTTACTCGAATCCGTTTGGCCAGCCCCAGCATTTT.

This clonotype was recorded at least ten times. CDR3 DNA sequence: TGTGCCAGCAGCTTAGGGCTAGCGGGAGACGAGCAGTACTTC. Protein: CASSLGLAGDEQYF. The V and J genes are TRBV7-8 and TRBJ2-7, with 10 nucleotides matching TRBD2. The CDR3 sequence is 14 residues long. The trim removed 1 base at V and 5 bases at J, leaving 2 bases unmatched. Germline loops: CDR1 SGHVS, CDR2 FQNEAQ.

This clonotype was seen repeatedly, ten times or more. Here the CDR3 DNA reads TGCGCCAGCAGCACGGCCGGGACTAGCGGCTCGGATACGCAGTATTTT. The encoded protein is CASSTAGTSGSDTQYF. This rearrangement joins TRBV5-1 to TRBJ2-3; 11 positions agree with TRBD2. Germline V CDR1 and CDR2: SGHRS, YFSETQ. V dropped 4 bases and J dropped 6; count of bases not matched to a gene: 10. CDR3 size: 16 residues.

This chain uses TRBV2 with TRBJ2-5, with D perhaps matching TRBD2 (5 bases). Germline V gives CDR1 SNHLY, CDR2 FYNNEI. The CDR3 has 13 amino acids. V dropped 3 bases and J dropped 5 bases, with 10 bases sitting between them. This CDR3 reads CASSDRGEETQYF. In DNA form, the CDR3 reads TGTGCCAGCAGTGACCGGGGTGAGGAGACCCAGTACTTC. Looking up the rest from reference TRBV2 and TRBJ2-5 gives the full variable domain: EPEVTQTPSHQVTQMGQEVILRCVPISNHLYFYWYRQILGQKVEFLVSFYNNEISEKSEIFDDQFSVERPDGSNFTLKIRSTKLEDSAMYFCASSDRGEETQYFGPGTRLLVL.

This clonotype was seen at least ten times. This chain joins TRBV27 and TRBJ1-6, with D uncertain. V dropped 2 bases and J dropped 7 bases, with 9 bases sitting between them. The V gene's germline CDR1 is MNHEY and CDR2 SMNVEV (reference sequence). CDR3 length equals 14 residues. The CDR3: CASSLRDPNSPLHF. DNA of the CDR3: TGTGCCAGCAGTTTACGGGATCCGAATTCACCCCTCCACTTT.

This clonotype was seen repeatedly, ten times or more. In DNA form, the CDR3 reads TGCAGTGCTAGAGATAGGGGCAGGAGCTCCTACGAGCAGTACTTC. The encoded protein is CSARDRGRSSYEQYF. The V and J genes are TRBV20-1 and TRBJ2-7, with a tentative D call TRBD1 (5 bases). The germline V gene encodes CDR1 DFQATT and CDR2 SNEGSKA (reference sequence). The ends were cut back, 0 bases at V and 0 bases at J, with 12 bases in the middle. The CDR3 consists of 15 residues.

The chain links TRBV5-1 to TRBJ2-3; 10 bases are shared with TRBD2. The CDR3 has 16 residues. The V and J ends lost 4 bases and 0 bases, in that order; junction bases with no gene match: 5. Germline loops: CDR1 SGHRS, CDR2 YFSETQ. CDR3 DNA: TGCGCCAGCAGCATGGGACTAGCGCAGAGCACAGATACGCAGTATTTT. Protein: CASSMGLAQSTDTQYF.

This clonotype occurred a few times. A much larger clone differs by one base, so this may be a read error. The chain employs TRBV7-9 and TRBJ2-6, with D possibly being TRBD1 (5 bases). This CDR3 has 15 residues. Per germline, CDR1 SEHNR and CDR2 FQNEAQ (reference sequence). The CDR3: CASSFFSSGANVLSF. The CDR3 DNA sequence: TGTGCCAGCAGCTTCTTCAGCTCTGGGGCCAACGTCCTGTCTTTC.

This clonotype came up many times. The chain combines TRBV18 with TRBJ1-1, with 8 bases that match TRBD1. CDR1 and CDR2 (germline): KGHSH, LQKENI. This CDR3 is built from 15 residues. V gave up 3 bases and J gave up 4 bases; unmatched junction bases: 7. CDR3 sequence reads: CASSPFPQGGTEAFF. In DNA, the CDR3 is TGTGCCAGCTCACCCTTCCCACAGGGGGGCACTGAAGCTTTCTTT.

By proportion, this clonotype is medium-sized. The chain is built from TRBV5-1 and TRBJ2-5; the D gene is possibly TRBD1 (5 bases). The germline V and J ends were trimmed by 7 bases and 5 bases, with 15 bases remaining between them. This CDR3 has 13 residues. Per the germline V gene, CDR1 is SGHRS and CDR2 is YFSETQ. The chain's CDR3 is CASGPRVLETQYF. The DNA for the CDR3 is TGCGCCAGCGGACCCAGGGTTTTGGAGACCCAGTACTTC.

Ten or more counts support this clonotype. The V and J genes are TRBV20-1 and TRBJ1-6; possibly TRBD1 for D (5 bases). This CDR3 comprises 15 residues. Germline lookup yields CDR1 DFQATT and CDR2 SNEGSKA (reference sequence). The V gene lost 3 bases and the J gene lost 1 base, with 10 bases spanning the gap. In DNA form, the CDR3 reads TGCAGTGCTAGTCGTAGGGGTTCCTATAATTCACCCCTCCACTTT. Protein product: CSASRRGSYNSPLHF.

This clonotype counts as medium-sized (0.01 to 0.1%). The V call is TRBV7-9, the J call TRBJ2-6; D remains unclear. Germline loops: CDR1 SEHNR, CDR2 FQNEAQ (reference sequence). The CDR3 has 15 amino acids. Trimming stripped 5 bases from V and 0 bases from J, with 8 bases between. The chain's CDR3 is CASSTGISGANVLTF. In DNA, the CDR3 is TGTGCCAGCAGCACGGGTATCTCTGGGGCCAACGTCCTGACTTTC. The full variable domain, rest sourced from reference TRBV7-9 and TRBJ2-6, is DTGVSQNPRHKITKRGQNVTFRCDPISEHNRLYWYRQTLGQGPEFLTYFQNEAQLEKSRLLSDRFSAERPKGSFSTLEIQRTEQGDSAMYLCASSTGISGANVLTFGAGSRLTVL.

For this clonotype: A much bigger clone sits one base away, suggesting this may be a read error. The V and J genes are TRBV15 and TRBJ2-2; D possibly corresponds to TRBD2 (5 bases). There are 16 residues in the CDR3. The germline V gene has CDR1 LNHNV and CDR2 YYDKDF (reference sequence). The CDR3 loop reads CATSRVSRRNTGELYF. The CDR3 DNA reads as TGTGCCACCAGCAGAGTATCCCGGAGAAACACCGGGGAGCTGTATTTT.

The sample holds many counts of this clonotype. This sequence joins TRBV4-1 and TRBJ2-1; TRBD2 matches at 7 bases. With V trimmed by 0 bases and J by 9 bases, 11 bases remained unmatched. Germline V gene sequence: CDR1 MGHRA, CDR2 YSYEKL. CDR3 length: 16 residues. CDR3 coding DNA: TGCGCCAGCAGCCAAGACTCGGGAGGAGGGGCTCGTGAGCAGTTCTTC. Its translation: CASSQDSGGGAREQFF.

In its sample, this clonotype was seen many times. The chain carries TRBV28 and TRBJ2-7; 10 nucleotides agree with TRBD1. Germline values: CDR1 MDHEN, CDR2 SYDVKM. This CDR3 contains 14 residues. J lost 4 bases, V lost 5 bases, and 5 bases had no gene match. The CDR3: CASSDRGRRYEQYF. The CDR3 region has the DNA TGTGCCAGCAGTGACAGGGGGCGAAGGTACGAGCAGTACTTC.

At least ten counts were recorded for this clonotype. This rearrangement joins TRBV12-3 or TRBV12-4 to TRBJ2-3, with 10 bases lining up with TRBD2. The CDR3 is 17 amino acids. V was clipped by 6 bases and J by 1 base; unmatched bases: 10. CDR3 nucleotide sequence: TGTGCCAGCAGCCCCTGGGTAGCGGGAGGAGGCACAGATACGCAGTATTTT. The encoded protein is CASSPWVAGGGTDTQYF.

This clonotype was detected many times. The rearrangement joins TRBV12-3 or TRBV12-4 to TRBJ2-3; D gene unclear. The CDR3 spans 14 residues. The V gene lost 1 base and the J gene lost 0 bases, with 5 bases spanning the gap. The CDR3 region has the DNA TGTGCCAGCAGTTTAGGAACTAGCACAGATACGCAGTATTTT. It yields the protein CASSLGTSTDTQYF.

This clonotype showed up just a few times. The chain has TRBV5-1 and TRBJ2-7; D is unresolved. The germline V gene has CDR1 SGHRS and CDR2 YFSETQ. Trimming left V 4 bases short and J 0 bases short, with 14 bases between. This CDR3 has 15 residues. CDR3 DNA: TGCGCCAGCAGCGAGAGTGTGGGCTCCTCCTACGAGCAGTACTTC. Encoded protein: CASSESVGSSYEQYF.

This clonotype was picked up many times. The rearrangement joins TRBV6-1 to TRBJ2-5; the D is unclear. Germline-derived CDR1 and CDR2 are MNHNS and SASEGT. The CDR3 contains 17 residues. The V end lost 4 bases, the J end lost 1 base, and 19 bases lay between the germline ends. Here the CDR3 reads CASSVGAIGNVQETQYF. The CDR3 coding sequence is TGTGCCAGCAGTGTTGGCGCCATAGGGAACGTCCAAGAGACCCAGTACTTC.

The table lists this clonotype with many counts. The gene calls are TRBV3-1 and TRBJ1-6, with a tentative D call TRBD1 (6 bases). This CDR3 spans 14 amino acids. V lost 0 bases, J lost 15 bases, and 15 bases lay in between. Germline V gene data show CDR1 as LGHDT and CDR2 as YNNKEL (reference sequence). This CDR3 is CASSQDTGRRILHF. The CDR3 region has the DNA TGTGCCAGCAGCCAAGATACAGGGAGAAGGATCCTCCACTTT.

This clonotype has a count of ten or more. The rearrangement uses TRBV14 and TRBJ2-1; D is ambiguous. With 2 bases removed from V and 13 bases from J, the gap between germline ends came to 12 bases. Germline V gives CDR1 SGHDN, CDR2 FVKESK. There are 12 residues in the CDR3. CDR3 bases: TGTGCCAGCAGCCAACTAGGAAGGCCACAGTTCTTC. It specifies CASSQLGRPQFF.

Ten or more counts support this clonotype. The chain couples TRBV9 to TRBJ1-2; 7 positions agree with TRBD1. Germline trimming cut 1 base from V and 4 bases from J; bases unmatched to any gene: 1. Germline values: CDR1 SGDLS, CDR2 YYNGEE. CDR3 length: 13 amino acids. CDR3 bases: TGTGCCAGCAGCGTAACAGGGGCCTATGGCTACACCTTC. It yields the protein CASSVTGAYGYTF. Complete variable domain (other parts from reference TRBV9 and TRBJ1-2): DSGVTQTPKHLITATGQRVTLRCSPRSGDLSVYWYQQSLDQGLQFLIQYYNGEERAKGNILERFSAQQFPDLHSELNLSSLELGDSALYFCASSVTGAYGYTFGSGTRLTVV.

This clonotype was counted many times. This chain connects TRBV12-3 or TRBV12-4 to TRBJ2-7; possibly TRBD1 for D (6 bases). This CDR3 comprises 13 residues. V gave up 6 bases and J gave up 6 bases, with 15 bases separating them. The CDR3 DNA follows: TGTGCCAGCAGCAAAACAGGGCCCGGCGAGCAGTACGTC. It yields the protein CASSKTGPGEQYV.

Many counts were recorded for this clonotype. The chain is built from TRBV12-3 or TRBV12-4 and TRBJ2-5; a weak D match, TRBD1 (5 bases). CDR3 length: 14 residues. Trimming took off 3 bases at V and 5 bases at J, with 13 bases between the two ends. The CDR3 sequence is CASSFGVGAETQYF. DNA of the CDR3: TGTGCCAGCAGTTTTGGAGTAGGGGCGGAGACCCAGTACTTC.